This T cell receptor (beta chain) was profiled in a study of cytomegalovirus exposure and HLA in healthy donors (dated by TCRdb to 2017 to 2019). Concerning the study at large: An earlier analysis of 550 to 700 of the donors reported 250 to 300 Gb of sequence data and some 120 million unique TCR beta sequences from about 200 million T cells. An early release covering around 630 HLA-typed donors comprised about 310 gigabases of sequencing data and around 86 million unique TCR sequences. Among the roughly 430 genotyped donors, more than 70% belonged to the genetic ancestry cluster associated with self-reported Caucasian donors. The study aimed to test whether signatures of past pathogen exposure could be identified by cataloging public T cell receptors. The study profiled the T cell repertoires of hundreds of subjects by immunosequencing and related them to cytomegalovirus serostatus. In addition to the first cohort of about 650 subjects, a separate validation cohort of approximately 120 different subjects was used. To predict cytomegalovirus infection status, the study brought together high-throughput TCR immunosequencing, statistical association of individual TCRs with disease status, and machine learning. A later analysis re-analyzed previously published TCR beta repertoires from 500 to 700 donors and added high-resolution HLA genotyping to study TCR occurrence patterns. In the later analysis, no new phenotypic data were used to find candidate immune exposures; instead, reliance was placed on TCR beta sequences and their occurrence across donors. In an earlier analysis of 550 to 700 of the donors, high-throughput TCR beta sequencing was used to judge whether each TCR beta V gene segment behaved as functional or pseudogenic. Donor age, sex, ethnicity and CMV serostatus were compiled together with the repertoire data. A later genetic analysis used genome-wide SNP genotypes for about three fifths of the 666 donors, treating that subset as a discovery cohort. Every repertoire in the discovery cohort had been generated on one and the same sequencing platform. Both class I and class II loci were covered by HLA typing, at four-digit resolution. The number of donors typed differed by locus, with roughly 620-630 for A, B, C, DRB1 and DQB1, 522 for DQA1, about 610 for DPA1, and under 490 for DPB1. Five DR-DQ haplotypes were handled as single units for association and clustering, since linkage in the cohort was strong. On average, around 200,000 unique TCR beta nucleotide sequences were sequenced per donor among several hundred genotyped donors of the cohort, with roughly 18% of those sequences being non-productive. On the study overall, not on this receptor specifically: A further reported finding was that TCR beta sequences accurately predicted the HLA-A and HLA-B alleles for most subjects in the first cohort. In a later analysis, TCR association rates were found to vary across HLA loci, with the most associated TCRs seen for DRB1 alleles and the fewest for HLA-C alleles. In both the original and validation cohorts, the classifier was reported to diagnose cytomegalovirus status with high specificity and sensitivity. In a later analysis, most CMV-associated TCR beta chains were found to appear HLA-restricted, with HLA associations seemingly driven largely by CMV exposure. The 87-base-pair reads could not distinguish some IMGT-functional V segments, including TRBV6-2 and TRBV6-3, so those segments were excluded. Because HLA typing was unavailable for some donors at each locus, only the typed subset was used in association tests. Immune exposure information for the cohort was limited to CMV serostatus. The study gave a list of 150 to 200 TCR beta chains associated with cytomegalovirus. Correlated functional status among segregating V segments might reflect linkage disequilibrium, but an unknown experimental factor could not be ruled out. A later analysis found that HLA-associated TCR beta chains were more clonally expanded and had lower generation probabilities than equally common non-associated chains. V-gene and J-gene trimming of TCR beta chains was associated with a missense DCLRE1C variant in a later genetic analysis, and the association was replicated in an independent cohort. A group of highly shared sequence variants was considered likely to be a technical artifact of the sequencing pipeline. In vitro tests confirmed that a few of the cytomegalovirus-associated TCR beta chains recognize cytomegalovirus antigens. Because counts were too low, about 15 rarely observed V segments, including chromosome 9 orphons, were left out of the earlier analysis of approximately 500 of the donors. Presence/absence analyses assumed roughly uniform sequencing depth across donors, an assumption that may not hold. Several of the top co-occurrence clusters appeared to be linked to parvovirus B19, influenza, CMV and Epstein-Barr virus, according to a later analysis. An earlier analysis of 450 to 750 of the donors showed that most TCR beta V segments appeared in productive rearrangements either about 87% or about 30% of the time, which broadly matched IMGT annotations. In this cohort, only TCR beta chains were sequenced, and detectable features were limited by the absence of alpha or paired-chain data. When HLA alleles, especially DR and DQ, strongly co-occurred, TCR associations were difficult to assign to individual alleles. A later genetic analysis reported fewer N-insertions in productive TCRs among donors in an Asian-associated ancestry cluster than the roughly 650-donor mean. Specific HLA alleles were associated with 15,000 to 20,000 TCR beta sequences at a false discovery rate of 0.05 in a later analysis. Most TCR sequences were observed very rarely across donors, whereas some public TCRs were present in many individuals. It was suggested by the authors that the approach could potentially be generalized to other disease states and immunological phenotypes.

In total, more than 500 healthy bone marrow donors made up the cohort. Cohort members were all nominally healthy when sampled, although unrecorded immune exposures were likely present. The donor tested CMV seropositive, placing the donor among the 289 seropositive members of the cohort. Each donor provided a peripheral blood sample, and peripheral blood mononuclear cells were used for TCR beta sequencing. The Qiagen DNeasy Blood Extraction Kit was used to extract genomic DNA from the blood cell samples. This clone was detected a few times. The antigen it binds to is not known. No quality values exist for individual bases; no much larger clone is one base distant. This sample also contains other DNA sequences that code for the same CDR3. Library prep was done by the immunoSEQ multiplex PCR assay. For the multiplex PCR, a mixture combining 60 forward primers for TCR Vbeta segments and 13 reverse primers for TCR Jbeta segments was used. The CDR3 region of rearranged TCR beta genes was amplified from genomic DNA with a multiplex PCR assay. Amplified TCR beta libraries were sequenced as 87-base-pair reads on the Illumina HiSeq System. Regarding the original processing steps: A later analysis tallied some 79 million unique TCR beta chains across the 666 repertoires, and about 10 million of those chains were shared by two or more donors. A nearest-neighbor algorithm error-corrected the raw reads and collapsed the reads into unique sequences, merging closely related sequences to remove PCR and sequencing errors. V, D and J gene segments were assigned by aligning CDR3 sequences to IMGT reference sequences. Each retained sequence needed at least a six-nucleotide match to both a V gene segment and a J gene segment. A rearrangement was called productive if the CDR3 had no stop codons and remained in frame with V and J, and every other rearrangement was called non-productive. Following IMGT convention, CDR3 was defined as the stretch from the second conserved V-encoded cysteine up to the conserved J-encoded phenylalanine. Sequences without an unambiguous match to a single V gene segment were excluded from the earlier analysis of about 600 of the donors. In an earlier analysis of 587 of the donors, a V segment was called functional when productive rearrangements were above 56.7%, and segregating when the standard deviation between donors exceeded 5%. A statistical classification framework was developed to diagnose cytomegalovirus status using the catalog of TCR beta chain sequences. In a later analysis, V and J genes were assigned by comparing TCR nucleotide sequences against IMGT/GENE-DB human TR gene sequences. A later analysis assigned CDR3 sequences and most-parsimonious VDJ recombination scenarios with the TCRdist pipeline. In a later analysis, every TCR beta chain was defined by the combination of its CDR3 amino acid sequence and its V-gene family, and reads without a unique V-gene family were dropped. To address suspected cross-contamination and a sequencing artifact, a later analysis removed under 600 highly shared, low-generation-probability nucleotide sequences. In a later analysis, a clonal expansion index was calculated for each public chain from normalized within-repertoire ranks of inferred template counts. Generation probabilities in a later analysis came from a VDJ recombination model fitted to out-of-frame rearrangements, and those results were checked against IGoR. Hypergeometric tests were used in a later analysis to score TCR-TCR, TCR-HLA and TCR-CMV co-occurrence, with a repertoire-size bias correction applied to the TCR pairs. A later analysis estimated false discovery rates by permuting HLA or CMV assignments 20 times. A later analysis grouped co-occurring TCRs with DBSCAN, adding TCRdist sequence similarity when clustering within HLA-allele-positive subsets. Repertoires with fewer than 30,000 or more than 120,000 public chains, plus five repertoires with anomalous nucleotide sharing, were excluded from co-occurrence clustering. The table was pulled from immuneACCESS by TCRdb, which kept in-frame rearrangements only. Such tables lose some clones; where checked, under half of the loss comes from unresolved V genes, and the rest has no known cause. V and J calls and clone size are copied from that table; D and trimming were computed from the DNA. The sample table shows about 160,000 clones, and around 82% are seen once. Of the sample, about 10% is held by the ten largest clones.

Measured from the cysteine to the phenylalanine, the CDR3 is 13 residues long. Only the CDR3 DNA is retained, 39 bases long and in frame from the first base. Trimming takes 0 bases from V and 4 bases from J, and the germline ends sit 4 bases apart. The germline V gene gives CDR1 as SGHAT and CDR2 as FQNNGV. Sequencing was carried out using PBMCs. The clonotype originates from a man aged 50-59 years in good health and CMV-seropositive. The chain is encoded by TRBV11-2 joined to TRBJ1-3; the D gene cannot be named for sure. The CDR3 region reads CASSLDRGNTIYF. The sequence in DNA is TGTGCCAGCAGCTTAGACAGGGGAAACACCATATATTTT.